This T cell receptor (beta chain) was identified during a study of blood T cells in healthy people across ages. General study points: Unsorted PBMCs ruled out conclusive naive versus antigen-experienced comparison.

A second 7 to 11 cycle PCR used barcoded and J-beta primers. A template-switch adaptor with 12 random nucleotides tagged each cDNA molecule. TCRdb reanalysed the 5' RACE reads using MiXCR and keeps one entry per CDR3 protein. The profile shows some 1.5 million distinct CDR3 sequences, 28% of them singletons. A note on this clonotype: No antigen is known for it.

Trimming took 3 bases from V and 5 from J; bases not matched to a gene: 7. CDR3 size: 13 residues. Germline CDR1 DFQATT, CDR2 SNEGSKA (reference sequence). Specimen: blood. The V and J genes are TRBV20-1 and TRBJ2-7, with TRBD1 matching over 7 bases. The sequence came from a young woman in good health. Here the CDR3 DNA reads TGCAGTGCTAGGGAGACAGGGTCCAACGAGCAGTACTTC. Translated, it gives CSARETGSNEQYF.